The rows below give T cell receptor beta chains drawn from one sample of a study of PD-1 blockade in classical Hodgkin lymphoma. Sequenced by immunoSEQ multiplex PCR; TCRdb stores in-frame clones only, minus some. Here the sample spans 3,500 to 4,500 clones, less than 80% being singletons. This sample comprised peripheral blood mononuclear cells (PBMCs), obtained at baseline. Every receptor here comes from a human donor with classical Hodgkin lymphoma. The CDR3 runs from the conserved cysteine through the conserved F or W. D genes are given only for firm matches. Clone sizes are given selectively: once, few, many, or a class where the clone is expanded.

cdr3_aa cdr3_nt j_call d_call clone_size v_call
CASSLGPGNLEKLFF TGTGCCAGCAGCTTAGGACCTGGGAACCTAGAAAAACTGTTTTTT TRBJ1-4 . few TRBV7-8
CAISEQPTGEGDGYTF TGTGCCATCAGTGAGCAGCCAACAGGGGAGGGAGATGGCTACACCTTC TRBJ1-2 TRBD1 . TRBV10-3
CASSLRYEQYF TGTGCCAGCAGTTTGAGATACGAGCAGTACTTC TRBJ2-7 . . TRBV28
CASSLPRADYGYTF TGCGCCAGCAGCTTGCCTCGGGCTGACTATGGCTACACCTTC TRBJ1-2 . few TRBV5-1
CASSSRDSRGYEQYF TGTGCCAGCAGTTCCCGGGACTCGCGGGGCTACGAGCAGTACTTC TRBJ2-7 . . TRBV6-6
CASSVSQGANTEAFF TGTGCCAGCAGCGTTTCACAGGGGGCGAACACTGAAGCTTTCTTT TRBJ1-1 TRBD1 few TRBV9
CASSATGIGGNQPQHF TGTGCCAGCAGTGCAACAGGGATCGGGGGCAATCAGCCCCAGCATTTT TRBJ1-5 . few TRBV6-1
CASSLTGLADYNEQFF TGTGCCAGCAGTCTCACGGGACTAGCGGACTACAATGAGCAGTTCTTC TRBJ2-1 TRBD2 . TRBV2
CASTSGYEQYF TGTGCCAGCACCTCTGGATACGAGCAGTACTTC TRBJ2-7 . . TRBV28
CSARGGAGEMVEQYF TGCAGCGCTCGAGGTGGAGCGGGAGAGATGGTCGAGCAGTACTTC TRBJ2-7 TRBD2 . TRBV29-1
CASSSGDRVGSETQYF TGTGCCAGCAGCTCCGGAGACAGGGTAGGGTCAGAGACCCAGTACTTC TRBJ2-5 TRBD1 . TRBV7-9
CASSSGLAGGPRDEQFF TGCGCCAGCAGCTCCGGACTAGCGGGAGGGCCTAGGGATGAGCAGTTCTTC TRBJ2-1 TRBD2 . TRBV5-1
CASSLASTSGSIDEQFF TGCGCCAGCAGCTTGGCCTCGACTAGCGGGAGTATCGATGAGCAGTTCTTC TRBJ2-1 TRBD2 . TRBV5-1
CASSITGGSYEQYF TGTGCCAGCAGCATTACAGGGGGCAGCTACGAGCAGTACTTC TRBJ2-7 TRBD1 few TRBV5-5
CASSLLVEPSGSIYF TGTGCCAGCAGTTTACTGGTGGAACCTTCGGGGTCCATATATTTT TRBJ1-3 . . TRBV28
CASSPLAGGPEDEQYF TGTGCCAGTAGTCCTCTAGCGGGAGGGCCTGAGGACGAGCAGTACTTC TRBJ2-7 TRBD2 . TRBV19
CASSFQGTRNEQFF TGTGCCAGCAGTTTCCAAGGTACGAGGAATGAGCAGTTCTTC TRBJ2-1 . . TRBV27
CATGGANNQPQHF TGTGCCACGGGGGGGGCTAACAATCAGCCCCAGCATTTT TRBJ1-5 . . TRBV6-1
CASNPSGGIGNTIYF TGTGCCAGCAACCCTTCCGGAGGGATAGGAAACACCATATATTTT TRBJ1-3 . . TRBV7-9
CASSFRRPLGTEAFF TGTGCCAGCAGCTTCAGACGCCCTTTGGGCACTGAAGCTTTCTTT TRBJ1-1 . . TRBV7-2
CASSLSGRHTDTQYF TGTGCCAGCAGTTTAAGCGGGAGGCACACAGATACGCAGTATTTT TRBJ2-3 TRBD2 few TRBV27
CASSAGPPTPFSGANVLTF TGTGCCAGCAGCGCGGGACCCCCTACTCCTTTCTCTGGGGCCAACGTCCTGACTTTC TRBJ2-6 . . TRBV9
CASSLGEGGAYGYTF TGTGCCAGCAGCTTGGGGGAAGGGGGCGCCTATGGCTACACCTTC TRBJ1-2 TRBD1 . TRBV25-1
CASSVGWAEPSDQPQHF TGTGCCAGCAGCGTGGGGTGGGCGGAACCCTCTGATCAGCCCCAGCATTTT TRBJ1-5 . . TRBV5-6
CASAVTVNYGYTF TGCGCCAGCGCTGTTACAGTTAACTATGGCTACACCTTC TRBJ1-2 . . TRBV10-2
CASSYRTLLTNRANVLTF TGCGCCAGCAGTTACAGAACACTTCTAACAAATCGGGCCAACGTCCTGACTTTC TRBJ2-6 . . TRBV10-2
CAISDLDRLNTGELFF TGTGCCATCAGTGATCTAGACAGATTGAACACCGGGGAGCTGTTTTTT TRBJ2-2 . few TRBV10-3
CASSKLALPSTDTQYF TGTGCCAGCAGCAAACTAGCCCTCCCTAGCACAGATACGCAGTATTTT TRBJ2-3 . medium-sized TRBV13
CASSSSTDTQYF TGTGCCAGCAGCTCCTCCACAGATACGCAGTATTTT TRBJ2-3 . . TRBV7-3
CASRAPTVNYGYTF TGTGCCAGCAGGGCTCCGACAGTGAACTATGGCTACACCTTC TRBJ1-2 . once TRBV28
CASSTGQPHEQYF TGTGCCAGCAGCACGGGACAGCCCCACGAGCAGTACTTC TRBJ2-7 TRBD1 . TRBV28
CAGTISEGPYEQYF TGTGCCGGAACAATATCTGAGGGACCCTACGAGCAGTACTTC TRBJ2-7 . once TRBV7-9
CASSQAAGGAGSTDTQYF TGTGCCAGCAGCCAAGCGGCCGGGGGGGCGGGTAGCACAGATACGCAGTATTTT TRBJ2-3 TRBD2 . TRBV4-2
CASSQFRTSRGGEQETQYF TGTGCCAGCAGCCAATTCCGGACTAGCAGGGGGGGAGAGCAAGAGACCCAGTACTTC TRBJ2-5 . . TRBV4-2
CASSLGAGSHEQYF TGTGCCAGCAGTTTAGGGGCGGGGAGCCACGAGCAGTACTTC TRBJ2-7 . . TRBV11-3
CASSLVPSGMYEQYF TGTGCCAGCAGCTTAGTTCCTAGCGGAATGTACGAGCAGTACTTC TRBJ2-7 TRBD2 . TRBV7-9
CASTASESNQPQHF TGCGCCAGCACAGCCTCAGAAAGCAATCAGCCCCAGCATTTT TRBJ1-5 . . TRBV10-2
CATLRTTYNEQFF TGTGCCACCCTCCGGACCACCTACAATGAGCAGTTCTTC TRBJ2-1 . . TRBV7-2
CASSDGGGFPETQYF TGTGCCAGCAGTGACGGGGGAGGGTTTCCAGAGACCCAGTACTTC TRBJ2-5 TRBD2 . TRBV2
CASSVLKTGAGGYTF TGTGCCAGCAGCGTATTAAAGACAGGGGCGGGCGGCTACACCTTC TRBJ1-2 TRBD1 . TRBV9
CASSPQVGYEQYF TGTGCCAGCAGCCCGCAGGTGGGCTACGAGCAGTACTTC TRBJ2-7 . . TRBV7-9
CASSLGTLEAFF TGTGCCAGCAGCCTGGGGACATTAGAAGCTTTCTTT TRBJ1-1 . few TRBV5-6
CASNLRDRGYNEQFF TGCGCCAGCAACCTCCGGGACAGGGGCTACAATGAGCAGTTCTTC TRBJ2-1 TRBD1 few TRBV5-1
CATSRENQPQHF TGTGCCACCAGCAGAGAGAATCAGCCCCAGCATTTT TRBJ1-5 . . TRBV15
CASSPLTGWYNEQFF TGTGCCAGCAGCCCCCTGACAGGCTGGTACAATGAGCAGTTCTTC TRBJ2-1 . . TRBV9
CAIRARENEQFF TGTGCCATCAGGGCCAGGGAGAATGAGCAGTTCTTC TRBJ2-1 . . TRBV10-3
CASSFPGGSGANVLTF TGTGCCAGCAGTTTCCCCGGGGGTAGTGGGGCCAACGTCCTGACTTTC TRBJ2-6 . . TRBV6-6
CASSPELSRDEQYF TGTGCCAGCAGTCCGGAGCTCTCCCGGGACGAGCAGTACTTC TRBJ2-7 . . TRBV27
CASSWTGKPYEQYF TGTGCCAGCAGCTGGACAGGGAAACCCTACGAGCAGTACTTC TRBJ2-7 TRBD1 . TRBV5-6
CATSDLGQPYSNQPQHF TGTGCCACCAGCGACTTGGGACAGCCGTATAGCAATCAGCCCCAGCATTTT TRBJ1-5 TRBD1 . TRBV15
CASSYRLAHNEQFF TGTGCCAGCAGTTACAGGCTAGCTCACAATGAGCAGTTCTTC TRBJ2-1 . . TRBV6-5
CASNPRQGASNEQFF TGTGCCAGCAATCCCCGACAGGGGGCATCAAATGAGCAGTTCTTC TRBJ2-1 TRBD1 . TRBV6-5
CASSPGFYEQYF TGTGCCAGTAGTCCAGGATTCTACGAGCAGTACTTC TRBJ2-7 . few TRBV19
CATFQGANTEAFF TGTGCCACCTTTCAGGGGGCGAACACTGAAGCTTTCTTT TRBJ1-1 TRBD1 . TRBV6-6
CASSLAGLAGLYNEQFF TGTGCCAGCAGCTTAGCGGGACTAGCGGGACTATACAATGAGCAGTTCTTC TRBJ2-1 TRBD2 . TRBV7-9